These 13 T cell receptor beta chains share one sample of origin, sequenced in a study of cytomegalovirus exposure and HLA in healthy donors. Libraries were prepared by immunoSEQ multiplex PCR; TCRdb keeps only in-frame clonotypes and omits some of them. The table includes 150,000 to 200,000 clones, 85% to 90% detected once. Sequenced material: PBMCs. These receptors were obtained from a woman in her 30s in good health and CMV-seronegative.

The V and J genes are TRBV30 and TRBJ2-5, with a weak D call TRBD2 (6 bases). Looked up from germline, CDR1 is GTSNPN and CDR2 is SVGIG (reference sequence). V dropped 4 bases and J dropped 3 bases, with 18 bases sitting between them. CDR3 size: 15 residues. The CDR3 nucleotides read TGTGCCTGGACCCCGACTAGGGTCAAAAAAGAGACCCAGTACTTC. This sequence encodes CAWTPTRVKKETQYF. Looking up the rest from reference TRBV30 and TRBJ2-5 gives the full variable domain: SQTIHQWPATLVQPVGSPLSLECTVEGTSNPNLYWYRQAAGRGLQLLFYSVGIGQISSEVPQNLSASRPQDRQFILSSKKLLLSDSGFYLCAWTPTRVKKETQYFGPGTRLLVL.

This sequence joins TRBV6-5 and TRBJ1-5; no definite D call. CDR3 length: 14 amino acids. V was pared by 5 bases and J by 1 base, with 9 bases between. Germline assignment: CDR1 MNHEY and CDR2 SVGAGI. CDR3 in amino acids: CASSDNPSNQPQHF. The CDR3 coding sequence is TGTGCCAGCAGTGACAACCCAAGCAATCAGCCCCAGCATTTT.

The CDR3 loop reads CASRPGTGDLNSPLHF. In DNA form, the CDR3 reads TGTGCCAGCAGGCCCGGGACAGGGGACCTCAATTCACCCCTCCACTTT. This chain joins TRBV27 and TRBJ1-6; 10 bases map to TRBD1. CDR1 and CDR2 from the germline V gene are MNHEY and SMNVEV (reference sequence). The ends lost 6 bases at V and 7 bases at J; junction bases unmatched: 9. The CDR3 is made up of 16 amino acids.

The gene calls are TRBV19 and TRBJ1-6; D uncertain. Germline assignment: CDR1 LNHDA and CDR2 SQIVND (reference sequence). There are 16 residues in the CDR3. V was pared by 7 bases and J by 11 bases, with 24 bases between. CDR3 region: CASTQGSGSYIAPLHF. CDR3 coding DNA: TGTGCCAGTACCCAAGGGAGCGGCAGCTATATTGCACCCCTCCACTTT. The whole variable domain, filled in from reference TRBV19 and TRBJ1-6, reads DGGITQSPKYLFRKEGQNVTLSCEQNLNHDAMYWYRQDPGQGLRLIYYSQIVNDFQKGDIAEGYSVSREKKESFPLTVTSAQKNPTAFYLCASTQGSGSYIAPLHFGNGTRLTVT.

This clone was counted a few times. V and J are TRBV4-3 and TRBJ1-6; 7 bases are a match to TRBD1. CDR3 length: 15 amino acids. Unmatched junction bases numbered 12, after V lost 2 bases and J lost 14 bases. CDR1 is LGHNA, CDR2 YSLEER, per germline. The CDR3 bases are TGCGCCAGCAGCCAAACTGACAGGGAGATCGGGGCCCTCCACTTT. Encoded protein: CASSQTDREIGALHF.

This sequence joins TRBV10-3 and TRBJ1-1, with 8 bases that match TRBD1. Germline CDR1 reads ENHRY; CDR2 reads SYGVKD. The CDR3 extends over 16 amino acids. Trimming at V came to 3 bases and at J to 4 bases, leaving 10 bases not matched to a gene. The CDR3, as DNA: TGTGCCATCAGTGACCCGCGGACAGGGATGGGCACTGAAGCTTTCTTT. Translation gives CAISDPRTGMGTEAFF.

The chain has TRBV4-1 and TRBJ1-6; TRBD1 might be the D (6 bases). The CDR3 loop spans 16 amino acids. Trimming pared 4 bases from V and 6 bases from J, leaving 16 bases between. Germline V gene lookup returns CDR1 MGHRA and CDR2 YSYEKL. CDR3 residues: CASSPQGAGANSPLHF. DNA of the CDR3: TGCGCCAGCAGCCCACAAGGGGCAGGGGCTAATTCACCCCTCCACTTT.

The chain employs TRBV14 and TRBJ1-2, with D unresolved. CDR3 length: 14 amino acids. Germline V CDR1 and CDR2: SGHDN, FVKESK. V was clipped by 3 bases and J by 0 bases, with 8 bases between them. The CDR3: CASSHNSPNYGYTF. The CDR3 region has the DNA TGTGCCAGCAGCCATAACTCCCCTAACTATGGCTACACCTTC. Complete variable domain (other parts from reference TRBV14 and TRBJ1-2): EAGVTQFPSHSVIEKGQTVTLRCDPISGHDNLYWYRRVMGKEIKFLLHFVKESKQDESGMPNNRFLAERTGGTYSTLKVQPAELEDSGVYFCASSHNSPNYGYTFGSGTRLTVV.

The chain joins TRBV10-3 to TRBJ1-1; possible D gene TRBD1, 6 bases. Germline lookup yields CDR1 ENHRY and CDR2 SYGVKD. V lost 4 bases to trimming and J lost 2 bases, with 8 bases between them. This CDR3 has 13 amino acids. The CDR3 nucleotides read TGTGCCATCAGTGGGGACACTAACACTGAAGCTTTCTTT. This translates into CAISGDTNTEAFF.

The genes are TRBV5-6 and TRBJ1-1, with a possible D match to TRBD1 (6 bases). The length of the CDR3 is 16 residues. Trimming pared 0 bases from V and 4 bases from J, leaving 16 bases between. Germline V CDR1 and CDR2: SGHDT, YYEEEE. The CDR3 protein is CASSLGAGVGSTEAFF. CDR3 bases: TGTGCCAGCAGCTTGGGGGCAGGGGTAGGGAGCACTGAAGCTTTCTTT. The full variable domain, completed using reference TRBV5-6 and TRBJ1-1, is DAGVTQSPTHLIKTRGQQVTLRCSPKSGHDTVSWYQQALGQGPQFIFQYYEEEERQRGNFPDRFSGHQFPNYSSELNVNALLLGDSALYLCASSLGAGVGSTEAFFGQGTRLTVV.

The chain links TRBV21-1 to TRBJ2-7; the table's D call of TRBD2 was not tested on the DNA. TRBV21-1 is described as a pseudogene. The CDR3 consists of 18 residues. The CDR3 spells CASSSVRASGARTYEQYF. CDR3 DNA sequence: TGTGCCAGCAGCTCGGTTCGTGCTAGCGGGGCCCGAACCTACGAGCAGTACTTC.

This sequence joins TRBV4-1 and TRBJ1-1, with D maybe TRBD1 (5 bases). CDR3 length equals 15 residues. V shed 0 bases and J shed 5 bases, with 13 bases lying between them. Germline V gene data show CDR1 as MGHRA and CDR2 as YSYEKL. CDR3 residues: CASSQDLGANTEAFF. The CDR3 nucleotides read TGCGCCAGCAGCCAAGATTTAGGGGCGAATACTGAAGCTTTCTTT.

The V gene is TRBV6-6, the J gene TRBJ1-2; TRBD1 agrees at 8 bases. V trimming: 2 bases; J trimming: 2 bases; junction bases outside the gene matches: 4. The germline V gene has CDR1 MNHNY and CDR2 SVGAGI (reference sequence). This CDR3 has 15 amino acids. The CDR3 nucleotides read TGTGCCAGCAGTTACCCGGGGACAGGCAACTATGGCTACACCTTC. Protein: CASSYPGTGNYGYTF.